This T cell receptor (beta chain) was found in a study of response to subunit inactivated influenza vaccine. This clonotype showed up just a few times. Trimming at V came to 4 bases and at J to 4 bases, leaving 2 bases not matched to a gene. The CDR3 sequence is 14 residues long. From germline, CDR1 is SQVTM and CDR2 ANQGSEA. Via MiXCR, TCRdb re-called the RT-PCR reads, giving one row per CDR3 protein. The table records just under 550,000 distinct CDR3 sequences, under 25% of them present only once. These sequences were also reported in another study, on T cells expressing NK-cell markers. From that report: It was by 5'RACE template switching with UMIs that TCR beta cDNA was made. The study drew TCR beta repertoires from sorted CD3+CD56+NKG2C+, CD3+CD56+NKG2C- and CD3+CD56-NKG2C+ T cells. Eight donors were sequenced, seven testing HCMV-seropositive and one testing seronegative. The dominant NKG2C+ clonotypes represented roughly 1.0-7.5% of CD8+ T cells in six or seven donors. Uncertainty persisted over the HCMV specificity of expanded NKG2C+ T cell clones.

The chain is built from TRBV29-1 and TRBJ2-2; 11 bases align to TRBD1. The material sequenced was CD4+ T cells sorted from PBMCs, taken about 13 days after vaccination. The receptor's source is a man aged 50-59 years who received an inactivated influenza vaccine. CDR3: CSVAGTGGTGELFF. In DNA form, the CDR3 reads TGCAGCGTTGCCGGGACAGGGGGCACCGGGGAGCTGTTTTTT.